This T cell receptor beta chain was identified during a study of T cells in women clearing cervical HPV infection. Average input was around 1,300 ng genomic DNA for immunoSEQ TCR beta CDR3 amplification. The repertoire was sequenced with immunoSEQ multiplex PCR; TCRdb's copy has only in-frame clones and lacks some. The table counts roughly 15,000 clones; less than 25% lies in the top ten. Concerning this clone: Sequencing ends 3 residues short of the CDR3 end; the germline J gene provides the rest.

Germline V gene data show CDR1 as SNHLY and CDR2 as FYNNEI. The CDR3 covers 12 residues. The V gene lost 4 bases and the J gene lost 5 bases, with 6 bases spanning the gap. Input material: blood buffy coat. The receptor's source is a woman between 18 and 75 years old with a cervical HPV16 infection that either progressed to CIN3+ or cleared (not recorded which). The chain couples TRBV2 to TRBJ2-1; tentatively, D is TRBD1 (5 bases). The DNA read from the CDR3 is TGTGCCAGCAGTGGGGGCCACAATGAG. Its protein is CASSGGHNE. The complete CDR3 reads CASSGGHNEQFF.